These 2 T cell receptor beta chains originate from one sample sequenced in a study of shared clonotypes between healthy human individuals. This table comes from immunoSEQ multiplex PCR, and its TCRdb copy is limited to in-frame clones, with some not included. Among over 2 million clones listed, 80% to 95% were seen once. The sample taken for sequencing was naive CD4+ T cells from PBMCs. Stated subset: CD45RA+ positively selected. The receptors here all came from a man in his late teens or twenties in good health. Some clones in this sample may be carry-over from other donors' samples.

For the CDR3, the DNA is TGTGCCAGCAGCGTCGACTACTACGAGCAGTACTTC. This encodes CASSVDYYEQYF. The gene calls are TRBV7-2 and TRBJ2-7; D possibly corresponds to TRBD2 (5 bases). Trimming stripped 5 bases from V and 3 bases from J, with 8 bases between. The V gene's germline CDR1 is SGHTA and CDR2 FQGNSA. The CDR3 loop spans 12 amino acids.

The chain joins TRBV5-1 to TRBJ2-1; D is undetermined. V dropped 4 bases and J dropped 2 bases, with 7 bases sitting between them. The V gene's germline CDR1 is SGHRS and CDR2 YFSETQ. The CDR3 is 13 residues long. The CDR3 DNA sequence: TGCGCCAGCAGCGTTGGGGCCTACAATGAGCAGTTCTTC. This encodes CASSVGAYNEQFF. The full variable domain, with the rest looked up from reference TRBV5-1 and TRBJ2-1, is KAGVTQTPRYLIKTRGQQVTLSCSPISGHRSVSWYQQTPGQGLQFLFEYFSETQRNKGNFPGRFSGRQFSNSRSEMNVSTLELGDSALYLCASSVGAYNEQFFGPGTRLTVL.